The subject of this entry is one TCR beta chain. This clone was seen just once. This clone's antigen is unknown. Mismatch with germline at one junction end may stem from a read error. The data originate from a study of technical replicates of blood from a handful of donors (dated by TCRdb to 2015 to 2018). Library construction relied on the immunoSEQ multiplex PCR assay. The source is immuneACCESS, and TCRdb retained only in-frame sequences with V and J called. Part of the clones is not carried over; for the studies checked, unresolved V genes explain less than half of this, and the remainder is unexplained. This sample is represented by around 80,000 clones; approximately 96% of them were singletons. Clones ranked in the top ten supply around 0.31% of the sample. Sequences SGHTA (CDR1) and FQGTGA (CDR2) are obtained from the germline V gene. CDR3 length: 15 amino acids, cysteine to phenylalanine. Kept here is only the CDR3 DNA, which spans 45 bases and is read in frame from base 1.

Recombination linked TRBV7-3 to TRBJ2-7; TRBD2 fits 8 bases in the junction. This sequence was found in a human donor in good health. Sequenced input: T cells isolated from PBMCs. The nucleotide sequence is TGTGCCAGCAGCCTAACCACTAGCGGACCCTACGAGCAGTACTTC. Translation gives CASSLTTSGPYEQYF.